This is a list of T cell receptor beta chains from one sample in a study of cytomegalovirus exposure and HLA in healthy donors. The table came from immunoSEQ multiplex PCR; TCRdb's copy has only in-frame clones and leaves some out. This sample has 35,000 to 40,000 clones, with about half found just once. Sequenced: PBMCs. These receptors were taken from a woman aged 40 to 50 in good health and CMV-seropositive. Each CDR3 is given without its conserved first and last residue.

V gene,J gene,CDR3 protein
TRBV5-1,TRBJ2-7,ASSLVRNEQY
TRBV28,TRBJ2-2,ASSSPTGAGTGELF
TRBV6-1,TRBJ1-1,ASSEGAGHSVDTEAF
TRBV27,TRBJ1-5,ASGRDTSGYQH
TRBV25-1,TRBJ1-2,ASSGQGYGYT
TRBV5-1,TRBJ2-5,ASSLEGETQY
TRBV7-2,TRBJ1-1,ASSLVRGNTEAF
TRBV4-3,TRBJ1-2,ASSQVRGGGLGYT
TRBV7-2,TRBJ2-4,ASSDTTNGDIQY
TRBV14,TRBJ2-5,ASSRPGLIVETQY
TRBV15,TRBJ1-6,ATSSRQGGSPLH
TRBV5-5,TRBJ1-6,ASSSGQPQEDSPLH
TRBV6-5,TRBJ2-3,ASSARGRTDTQY
TRBV4-1,TRBJ1-2,ASSQTGGYYGYT
TRBV11-2,TRBJ1-2,ASSPGQGGYGYT
TRBV20-1,TRBJ2-3,SALGLSTQY
TRBV28,TRBJ1-5,ASPMRAGARNQPQH